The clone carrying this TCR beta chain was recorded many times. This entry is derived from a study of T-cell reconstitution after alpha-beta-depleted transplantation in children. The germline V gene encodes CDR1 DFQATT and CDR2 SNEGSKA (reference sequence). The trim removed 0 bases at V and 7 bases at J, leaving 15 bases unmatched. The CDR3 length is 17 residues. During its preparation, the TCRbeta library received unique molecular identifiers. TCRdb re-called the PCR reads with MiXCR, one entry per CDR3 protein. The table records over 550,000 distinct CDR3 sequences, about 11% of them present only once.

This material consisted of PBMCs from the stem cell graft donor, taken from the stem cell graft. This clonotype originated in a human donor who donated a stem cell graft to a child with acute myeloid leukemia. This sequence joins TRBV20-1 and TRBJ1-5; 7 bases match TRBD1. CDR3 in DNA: TGCAGTGCTAGAGATCCGAACAGGGGAGGGGCAGGGCAGCCCCAGCATTTT. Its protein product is CSARDPNRGGAGQPQHF.